Shown below are 7 T cell receptor beta chains from a single sample sequenced in a study of blood T cell repertoires in COVID-19 (dated by TCRdb to about 2020). The receptor library was made with the immunoSEQ multiplex PCR assay. Imported from immuneACCESS, the table was reduced by TCRdb to in-frame sequences with V and J called. These copies leave out some clones; in studies compared against another copy, an unresolved V gene accounts for under half, and the cause of the remainder is not known. The sample table lists a few hundred thousand clones, 87% of them with a count of one. Under 6% of the sample lies in the top ten. The sample was PBMCs or T cells enriched from blood (not recorded which). The source is a woman in her 30s who had recovered from COVID-19.

The rearrangement joins TRBV3-1 (or the pseudogene TRBV3-2) to TRBJ2-7, with 7 bases identical to TRBD1. V shed 3 bases and J 2 bases; nucleotides not matched to a gene: 7. Germline V CDR1 and CDR2: LGHDT, YNNKEL (reference sequence). CDR3 length: 15 amino acids. In nucleotides, the CDR3 is TGTGCCAGCAGCCAGGGACAGAAGCAGACCTACGAGCAGTACTTC. It translates to CASSQGQKQTYEQYF.

The DNA for the CDR3 is TGTGCCAGCAGCCCCAGGGGGCATCAGCCCCAGCATTTT. Amino acid sequence: CASSPRGHQPQHF. The chain uses TRBV12-3 or TRBV12-4 and TRBJ1-5; the match to TRBD1 covers 8 bases. Trimming removed 6 bases from V and 5 bases from J; junction bases left unmatched: 3. The CDR3 length is 13 residues.

The rearrangement uses TRBV12-3 or TRBV12-4 and TRBJ1-1, with no clear D. There are 12 residues in the CDR3. V lost 6 bases to trimming and J lost 5 bases, with 10 bases between them. In DNA form, the CDR3 reads TGTGCCAGCAGGGAGAGAGGGACTGAAGCTTTCTTT. This gives the protein CASRERGTEAFF.

J is TRBJ1-3 and V is TRBV20-1, with unresolved D. Germline values: CDR1 DFQATT, CDR2 SNEGSKA (reference sequence). The CDR3 has 11 residues. CDR3 sequence (DNA): TGCGGGAGTGAGGGAGGGAACACCATATATTTT. Protein product: CGSEGGNTIYF.

The CDR3 loop is CASIGVYGYTF. The CDR3 coding sequence is TGTGCCAGCATCGGGGTCTATGGCTACACCTTC. This chain uses TRBV6-5 with TRBJ1-2; D is ambiguous. The CDR3 consists of 11 residues. V lost 7 bases, J lost 4 bases, and 7 bases lay in between. CDR1 is MNHEY, CDR2 SVGAGI, per germline.

Comments on this clone: An end of the junction does not agree with germline; a read error may underlie this. CDR3 loop: CASSLDRDSPLHF. The CDR3 DNA reads as TGTGCCAGCAGCCTAGACAGGGATTCACCCCTCCACTTT. The chain uses TRBV11-2 and TRBJ1-6; TRBD1 agrees at 7 bases. CDR1 is SGHAT, CDR2 FQNNGV, per germline. The CDR3 has 13 residues.

The rearrangement joins TRBV7-8 to TRBJ1-1; no reliable D call. The V end was cut by 5 bases, the J end by 5 bases, with 6 bases between. The CDR3 contains 11 residues. CDR1 SGHVS and CDR2 FQNEAQ come from the germline V gene. The CDR3 DNA reads TGTGCCAGCAGCCCGGGGACTGAAGCTTTCTTT. It encodes CASSPGTEAFF.